This T cell receptor (beta chain) stems from a study of vaccination and CD4 T cells after COVID-19. Study-level background: Six males and four females, two Hispanic, made up the convalescents.

Treatment: approximately nine-day PBMC culture with coronavirus spike peptide pools or control peptides (ViraFEST assay). The ViraFEST method relied on peptide pools to expand antigen-specific T cells, followed by TCR sequencing. Oncomine TCR Beta short-read sequencing was applied to DNA from cultured CD4+ T cells. Genomic DNA was taken out of cultured CD4+ T cells by extraction. TCRdb re-called the PCR reads with MiXCR, one entry per CDR3 protein. The sample includes 9,500 to 12,000 distinct CDR3 sequences, approximately 60% of them seen just once. V was clipped by 6 bases and J by 5 bases, with 22 bases between them. The CDR3 totals 16 residues. CDR1 and CDR2 (germline): LNHDA, SQIVND (reference sequence). On this clonotype: Its antigen is undetermined.

The receptor's source is a human donor who had recovered from COVID-19. Material: CD4+ T cells from blood, cultured in vitro. The V call is TRBV19, the J call TRBJ1-1, with D unclear. The CDR3 coding sequence is TGTGCCAGTAGACGGACCCTCCGGGGAGTTAGGACTGAAGCTTTCTTT. Amino acid sequence: CASRRTLRGVRTEAFF.